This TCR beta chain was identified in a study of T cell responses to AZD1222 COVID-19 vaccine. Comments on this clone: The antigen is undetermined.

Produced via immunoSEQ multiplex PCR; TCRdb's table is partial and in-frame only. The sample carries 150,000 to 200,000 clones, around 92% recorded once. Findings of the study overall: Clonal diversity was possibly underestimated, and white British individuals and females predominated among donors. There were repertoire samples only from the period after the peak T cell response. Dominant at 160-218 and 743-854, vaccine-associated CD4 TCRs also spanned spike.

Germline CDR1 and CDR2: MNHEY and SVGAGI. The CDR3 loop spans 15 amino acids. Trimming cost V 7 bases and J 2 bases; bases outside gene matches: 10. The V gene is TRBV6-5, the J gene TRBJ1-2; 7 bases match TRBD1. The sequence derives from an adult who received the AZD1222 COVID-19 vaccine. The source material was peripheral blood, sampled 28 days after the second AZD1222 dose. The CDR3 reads CASTLSGTENYGYTF. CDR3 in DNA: TGTGCCAGCACGCTTTCCGGGACAGAGAACTATGGCTACACCTTC.